In its sample, the clone carrying this T cell receptor (beta chain) was seen many times. The sample comes from a study of T cell repertoires in cytomegalovirus infection. Trimming shortened V by 5 bases and J by 6 bases, and 11 bases separated the two germline ends. The CDR3 has 13 residues. Germline CDR1 reads SGHTA; CDR2 reads FQGNSA. TCRdb re-called the reads through MiXCR, storing one row per CDR3 protein. There are around 320,000 distinct CDR3 sequences in the sample; 8% to 10% occur only once, and 3.5% to 4.5% lies in the top ten. The chain links TRBV7-2 to TRBJ1-5; D not resolved. The sample taken for sequencing was PBMCs. This receptor was obtained from a human donor in good health (CMV status not recorded). Some clones in this sample may be carry-over from other donors' samples. In nucleotides, the CDR3 is TGTGCCAGCAGCCCCCGTGTCGCTCAGCCCCAGCATTTT. It specifies CASSPRVAQPQHF. Variable domain in full (rest from reference TRBV7-2 and TRBJ1-5): GAGVSQSPSNKVTEKGKDVELRCDPISGHTALYWYRQSLGQGLEFLIYFQGNSAPDKSGLPSDRFSAERTGGSVSTLTIQRTQQEDSAVYLCASSPRVAQPQHFGDGTRLSIL.